Each of the 26 T cell receptor beta chains below was sequenced from the same sample in a study of blood T cells in healthy people across ages. A second roughly 6 to 11 cycle PCR used barcoded and J-beta primers. TCRdb called the 5' RACE reads again in MiXCR, with one record for every CDR3 protein. The table has about 650,000 distinct CDR3 sequences, roughly half seen once. Sequenced: blood. The receptors stem from a woman aged 80 or older in good health.

The chain couples TRBV5-1 to TRBJ2-7, with TRBD1 identical over 7 bases. The CDR3 has 14 residues. Looked up from germline, CDR1 is SGHRS and CDR2 is YFSETQ. J gave up 2 bases and V 2 bases, and 4 bases lay outside the gene matches. CDR3 region: CASSFTGDAYEQYF. The CDR3, as DNA: TGCGCCAGCAGCTTTACAGGGGATGCCTACGAGCAGTACTTC. Full variable domain (rest looked up from reference TRBV5-1 and TRBJ2-7): KAGVTQTPRYLIKTRGQQVTLSCSPISGHRSVSWYQQTPGQGLQFLFEYFSETQRNKGNFPGRFSGRQFSNSRSEMNVSTLELGDSALYLCASSFTGDAYEQYFGPGTRLTVT.

The chain carries TRBV5-1 and TRBJ2-1; 12 nucleotides agree with TRBD2. The CDR3 consists of 17 residues. Trimming cost V 1 base and J 8 bases; bases outside gene matches: 10. In germline, CDR1 is SGHRS, CDR2 YFSETQ. As DNA, the CDR3 is TGCGCCAGCAGCTTGCCGGAAACTAGCGGGGGGTTAGATGAGCAGTTCTTC. This gives the protein CASSLPETSGGLDEQFF.

This clonotype has a single count. This chain connects TRBV20-1 to TRBJ2-5; D might be TRBD2 (5 bases). Germline lookup yields CDR1 DFQATT and CDR2 SNEGSKA (reference sequence). The CDR3 is made up of 15 amino acids. The V end lost 1 base, the J end lost 1 base, and 13 bases lay between the germline ends. The CDR3 DNA reads as TGCAGTGCTAGAGTGGCCACCGGGATCCAAGAGACCCAGTACTTC. It specifies CSARVATGIQETQYF.

The chain employs TRBV7-2 and TRBJ2-1; D is undetermined. The CDR3 length is 15 residues. The V and J ends lost 2 bases and 3 bases respectively, with 11 bases between them. The V gene's germline CDR1 is SGHTA and CDR2 FQGNSA. The chain's CDR3 is CASSLRKLHYNEQFF. The CDR3, as DNA: TGTGCCAGCAGCTTACGGAAGCTTCACTACAATGAGCAGTTCTTC.

The J gene is TRBJ1-1, the V gene TRBV5-5; TRBD1 matches at 9 bases. There are 18 residues in the CDR3. The V gene end was trimmed by 3 bases and the J gene end by 2 bases; junction bases not matched to a gene: 14. Germline V gene lookup returns CDR1 SGHKS and CDR2 YYEKEE (reference sequence). The CDR3 is CASSSGTGRNGNNTEAFF. CDR3 in DNA: TGTGCCAGCAGCTCAGGGACAGGGAGGAATGGGAACAACACTGAAGCTTTCTTT.

This clonotype was observed a handful of times. A read error may explain this, as a much larger clone is one base away. V and J are TRBV10-3 and TRBJ2-5; no reliable D call. Germline-derived CDR1 and CDR2 are ENHRY and SYGVKD. V lost 2 bases to trimming and J lost 11 bases, with 9 bases between them. CDR3 length: 11 residues. In DNA, the CDR3 is TGTGCCATCAGTGAGGGGAATGAGCAGTACTTC. This translates into CAISEGNEQYF.

The CDR3 sequence: CSVVGGANYGYTF. CDR3 in DNA: TGCAGCGTTGTAGGTGGTGCTAACTATGGCTACACCTTC. The J gene is TRBJ1-2, the V gene TRBV29-1; D unclear. This CDR3 has 13 amino acids. Trimming took 4 bases from V and 0 from J, leaving 9 bases between them. The germline V gene encodes CDR1 SQVTM and CDR2 ANQGSEA.

This chain connects TRBV27 to TRBJ2-1; 7 bases line up with TRBD2. The J segment lost 6 bases and the V segment lost 6 bases, leaving 8 bases of the junction unmatched. The germline V gene has CDR1 MNHEY and CDR2 SMNVEV (reference sequence). The length of the CDR3 is 14 residues. The CDR3 protein is CASRPGGEGNEQFF. CDR3 DNA: TGTGCCAGCAGGCCTGGGGGGGAGGGCAATGAGCAGTTCTTC.

The V call is TRBV5-1, the J call TRBJ2-2, with D possibly TRBD1 on 5 matching bases. The CDR3 has 16 residues. From germline, CDR1 is SGHRS and CDR2 YFSETQ. Trimming pared 1 base from V and 5 bases from J, leaving 15 bases between. The CDR3 DNA sequence: TGCGCCAGCAGCTTGTACTGGACACGGGCGACCGGGGAGCTGTTTTTT. Protein sequence: CASSLYWTRATGELFF.

The J gene is TRBJ2-1, the V gene TRBV29-1, with D unclear. Germline assignment: CDR1 SQVTM and CDR2 ANQGSEA. CDR3 length: 11 residues. V lost 6 bases and J lost 3, with 6 bases in between. CDR3 coding DNA: TGCAGCGTAGGATTCTACAATGAGCAGTTCTTC. Its translation: CSVGFYNEQFF.

The chain has TRBV28 and TRBJ2-7; 8 positions match TRBD2. Per germline, CDR1 MDHEN and CDR2 SYDVKM. V shed 3 bases and J 4 bases; nucleotides not matched to a gene: 5. The CDR3 contains 14 residues. CDR3 nucleotides: TGTGCCAGCAGTTTTATGCGGGGGGTTTACGAGCAGTACTTC. Translated: CASSFMRGVYEQYF.

This clonotype was recorded once. The junction departs from the called germline gene at one end, perhaps through a read error. This chain joins TRBV20-1 and TRBJ2-3, with 8 bases fitting TRBD1. The CDR3 runs to 14 residues. Germline-derived CDR1 and CDR2 are DFQATT and SNEGSKA (reference sequence). CDR3 DNA: TGCAGTGCCCAGACAGGGGCCTTCACAGAGACGCAGTATTTT. Translation: CSAQTGAFTETQYF.

The chain recombines TRBV7-8 with TRBJ2-1, with D perhaps matching TRBD2 (7 bases). Trimming pared 3 bases from V and 9 bases from J, leaving 21 bases between. CDR3 length: 16 residues. CDR1 and CDR2 from the germline V gene are SGHVS and FQNEAQ. The DNA for the CDR3 is TGTGCCAGCAGCTTCAGGGGAGGCGGGAGTGTATCTGAGCAGTTCTTC. It translates to CASSFRGGGSVSEQFF.

J is TRBJ1-1 and V is TRBV5-1; D gene ambiguous. Germline assignment: CDR1 SGHRS and CDR2 YFSETQ. The CDR3 is 15 amino acids. Trimming pared 1 base from V and 2 bases from J, leaving 12 bases between. Here the CDR3 reads CASSLSGEGNTEAFF. CDR3 bases: TGCGCCAGCAGCTTGTCGGGCGAGGGAAACACTGAAGCTTTCTTT.

This clonotype came up a few times. The CDR3 sequence is CASSPGGQGSGELFF. For the CDR3, the DNA is TGTGCCAGCAGTCCAGGGGGACAGGGGTCCGGGGAGCTGTTTTTT. The chain is built from TRBV12-3 or TRBV12-4 and TRBJ2-2; TRBD1 matches 10 bases. With V trimmed by 5 bases and J by 6 bases, 6 bases remained unmatched. CDR3 size: 15 residues.

The genes are TRBV20-1 and TRBJ1-6, with a tentative D call TRBD1 (5 bases). CDR3 length equals 14 residues. Germline assignment: CDR1 DFQATT and CDR2 SNEGSKA (reference sequence). The ends were cut back, 1 base at V and 7 bases at J, with 11 bases in the middle. CDR3 protein: CSARAVTANSPLHF. CDR3 sequence (DNA): TGCAGTGCTAGAGCCGTGACAGCAAATTCACCCCTCCACTTT.

In the case of this clonotype: Sequence at one end of the junction differs from germline and may be a read error. The chain combines TRBV18 with TRBJ1-4; no firm D call. The CDR3 runs 14 residues. Germline CDR1 and CDR2: KGHSH and LQKENI. In nucleotides, the CDR3 is TGTGCCAGCCCACCAGGCAACCCGGGAGAAAAACTGTTTTTT. Translating gives CASPPGNPGEKLFF.

This chain joins TRBV28 and TRBJ2-3; no clear D. The V and J ends lost 8 bases and 0 bases respectively, with 18 bases between them. The CDR3 has 16 amino acids. CDR1 MDHEN and CDR2 SYDVKM come from the germline V gene. The CDR3 sequence is CASGTWKASSTDTQYF. The CDR3 DNA follows: TGTGCCAGCGGCACATGGAAAGCCTCTAGCACAGATACGCAGTATTTT.

The rearrangement uses TRBV6-6 and TRBJ2-7, with D perhaps assigned TRBD1 or TRBD2 (7 bases each). The V gene lost 2 bases and the J gene lost 7 bases, with 21 bases spanning the gap. CDR3 length: 16 amino acids. CDR1 is MNHNY and CDR2 is SVGAGI in the germline V gene (reference sequence). The CDR3 is CASSYGKTGRGSEQYF. The DNA for the CDR3 is TGTGCCAGCAGTTACGGGAAGACAGGGCGGGGGAGTGAGCAGTACTTC.

This clonotype has just a few counts. The rearrangement uses TRBV30 and TRBJ2-5, with 9 nucleotides matching TRBD2. This CDR3 region has 12 residues. Germline values: CDR1 GTSNPN, CDR2 SVGIG (reference sequence). The ends lost 1 base at V and 11 bases at J; junction bases unmatched: 5. The CDR3 DNA reads as TGTGCCTGGAGTGGGTTAGCGGGAGAGCAGTACTTC. Amino acid sequence: CAWSGLAGEQYF.

CDR3 sequence (DNA): TGTGCCATCACTGAAGGAGAGACCCAGTACTTC. This gives the protein CAITEGETQYF. The rearrangement joins TRBV10-3 to TRBJ2-5; D is unclear. The ends were cut back, 7 bases at V and 4 bases at J, with 7 bases in the middle. There are 11 residues in the CDR3. Germline CDR1 and CDR2: ENHRY and SYGVKD.

The V and J genes are TRBV7-2 and TRBJ2-5; possible D gene TRBD1, 6 bases. The germline V and J ends were trimmed by 1 base and 5 bases, with 11 bases remaining between them. This CDR3 contains 14 residues. Per germline, CDR1 SGHTA and CDR2 FQGNSA. CDR3 coding DNA: TGTGCCAGCAGCTTAGACAACAGGGCGGAGACCCAGTACTTC. Translation gives CASSLDNRAETQYF.

About this clonotype: This may come from a read error, since a much larger clone is one base off. CDR3 DNA sequence: TGTGCCAGCAGCTTCAACCTAACCGATGAGCAGTTCTTC. Residues: CASSFNLTDEQFF. This chain joins TRBV11-1 and TRBJ2-1, with no clear D. The CDR3 extends over 13 amino acids. V dropped 3 bases and J dropped 8 bases, with 11 bases sitting between them. Germline V gene lookup returns CDR1 SGHAT and CDR2 FQDESV (reference sequence). The full variable domain, with the rest looked up from reference TRBV11-1 and TRBJ2-1, is EAEVAQSPRYKITEKSQAVAFWCDPISGHATLYWYRQILGQGPELLVQFQDESVVDDSQLPKDRFSAERLKGVDSTLKIQPAELGDSAMYLCASSFNLTDEQFFGPGTRLTVL.

The CDR3 region is CASIPGQGALGEQFF. Here the CDR3 DNA reads TGTGCCAGCATCCCCGGACAGGGTGCTCTCGGTGAGCAGTTCTTC. The chain couples TRBV6-6 to TRBJ2-1, with TRBD1 matching 8 bases. V shed 7 bases and J 9 bases; nucleotides not matched to a gene: 14. This CDR3 is 15 amino acids long. Looked up from germline, CDR1 is MNHNY and CDR2 is SVGAGI (reference sequence).

This clonotype was found a few times. The J gene is TRBJ2-2, the V gene TRBV24-1; D is uncertain. CDR3 length equals 16 residues. The V end lost 5 bases, the J end lost 0 bases, and 12 bases lay between the germline ends. In germline, CDR1 is KGHDR, CDR2 SFDVKD. The CDR3 sequence is CATSADTATNTGELFF. Written as DNA, the CDR3 is TGTGCCACCAGTGCGGATACAGCCACGAACACCGGGGAGCTGTTTTTT.

The V gene is TRBV28, the J gene TRBJ2-7; 10 nucleotides agree with TRBD1. This CDR3 region has 15 residues. V trimming: 6 bases; J trimming: 5 bases; junction bases outside the gene matches: 10. CDR1 and CDR2 from the germline V gene are MDHEN and SYDVKM. CDR3 nucleotides: TGTGCCAGCAGCTCTCCGGGACAGGGGCTCCACGAGCAGTACTTC. Its translation is CASSSPGQGLHEQYF.